The TCR beta chain under discussion was sequenced for a study of blood T cell repertoires in COVID-19. Study-wide context: Acute-phase and convalescent COVID-19 samples originated in the United States, Italy and Spain. PBMCs, B-cell-depleted T cells, or T cells provided the cDNA or gDNA that made up the material.

Participants were placed into cohorts based on the clinical history they reported. Recovered participants had two consecutive negative NP/OP PCR tests, healthcare professional clearance, or symptom resolution. Clones were read by immunoSEQ multiplex PCR, and TCRdb kept only the in-frame ones, dropping some. The table records around 310,000 clones, 89% of them present only once. The CDR3 totals 16 residues. Germline CDR1 is SGHNT and CDR2 is YENEEA. V lost 5 bases, J lost 5 bases, and 4 bases stayed unmatched. This TCR was recovered from a woman aged 25 to 39 who had recovered from COVID-19. V is TRBV11-3 and J is TRBJ2-2, with 14 bases fitting TRBD2. The specimen was PBMCs or T cells enriched from blood (not recorded which). The CDR3 coding sequence is TGTGCCAGCAGCGCAAGACTAGCGGGAGGGACCGGGGAGCTGTTTTTT. Translation: CASSARLAGGTGELFF. Full variable domain (missing parts from reference TRBV11-3 and TRBJ2-2): EAGVVQSPRYKIIEKKQPVAFWCNPISGHNTLYWYLQNLGQGPELLIRYENEEAVDDSQLPKDRFSAERLKGVDSTLKIQPAELGDSAVYLCASSARLAGGTGELFFGEGSRLTVL.